Each of the 25 T cell receptor beta chains below was sequenced from the same sample in a study of breast tumors, draining lymph nodes, adjacent tissues. The lymph nodes were axillary draining lymph nodes from breast cancer patients. TCRdb passed the multiplex PCR reads through MiXCR, listing each CDR3 protein once. The top ten hold around 1.5% of the sample, which has about 230,000 distinct CDR3 sequences, about 30% seen once. Sequencing was performed on axillary lymph node tissue. Receptors were obtained from a female donor with breast cancer. Some clones in this sample may be carry-over from other donors' samples.

This clonotype was counted once. This chain links TRBV19 with TRBJ1-6; D gene uncertain. V was shortened by 11 bases and J by 10 bases, with 15 bases between the two germline ends. The length of the CDR3 is 12 residues. CDR1 and CDR2 (germline): LNHDA, SQIVND (reference sequence). CDR3 region: CAGNRDRSPLHF. The CDR3 DNA reads TGTGCCGGTAATCGGGATAGATCACCCCTCCACTTT. Looking up the rest from reference TRBV19 and TRBJ1-6 gives the full variable domain: DGGITQSPKYLFRKEGQNVTLSCEQNLNHDAMYWYRQDPGQGLRLIYYSQIVNDFQKGDIAEGYSVSREKKESFPLTVTSAQKNPTAFYLCAGNRDRSPLHFGNGTRLTVT.

The V gene is TRBV29-1, the J gene TRBJ2-7; no clear D gene. V gave up 4 bases and J gave up 5 bases, with 15 bases separating them. Germline V gene data show CDR1 as SQVTM and CDR2 as ANQGSEA. This CDR3 has 13 residues. CDR3 sequence reads: CSVGPDGGHEQYF. As DNA, the CDR3 is TGCAGCGTTGGCCCTGACGGTGGGCACGAGCAGTACTTC.

Concerning this clonotype: One end of the junction does not line up with germline, which may come from a read error. The gene calls are TRBV25-1 and TRBJ2-5; possible D gene TRBD2, 6 bases. CDR3 length: 12 amino acids. Germline values: CDR1 MGHDK, CDR2 SYGVNS. This chain's CDR3 is CASSVGGVTLYF. CDR3 DNA: TGTGCCAGCAGTGTAGGCGGGGTGACCCTGTACTTC.

This clonotype has only a few counts. This may arise from a read error, as a much more abundant clone is one base away. Here the CDR3 DNA reads TGCAGTGCTGCCGGTAGGACTAGCGGATCCAATGAGCAGTTCTTC. Its protein product is CSAAGRTSGSNEQFF. The chain carries TRBV20-1 and TRBJ2-1; TRBD2 agrees at 10 bases. The CDR3 consists of 15 residues. The trim removed 5 bases at V and 6 bases at J, leaving 10 bases unmatched. Germline assignment: CDR1 DFQATT and CDR2 SNEGSKA (reference sequence).

This clonotype was recorded many times. This clone may be a read error of a much larger clone one base away. CDR3 nucleotide sequence: TGTGCCAGCAGCTCAGCAATAACACAAAGCTGGGCCCTCCACTTT. Encoded protein: CASSSAITQSWALHF. The rearrangement joins TRBV5-6 to TRBJ1-6; D ambiguous. Germline-derived CDR1 and CDR2 are SGHDT and YYEEEE. The CDR3 spans 15 residues. The ends were cut back, 3 bases at V and 14 bases at J, with 21 bases in the middle.

V is TRBV9 and J is TRBJ2-7; either TRBD1 or TRBD2 may supply D (5 bases each). The CDR3 totals 11 residues. Germline V gene lookup returns CDR1 SGDLS and CDR2 YYNGEE. Trimming shortened V by 8 bases and J by 5 bases, and 11 bases separated the two germline ends. CDR3 sequence (DNA): TGTGCCAGGGGGGTAGGTGACGAGCAGTACTTC. Translation gives CARGVGDEQYF. Variable domain in full (rest from reference TRBV9 and TRBJ2-7): DSGVTQTPKHLITATGQRVTLRCSPRSGDLSVYWYQQSLDQGLQFLIQYYNGEERAKGNILERFSAQQFPDLHSELNLSSLELGDSALYFCARGVGDEQYFGPGTRLTVT.

V gene TRBV3-1 combines with J gene TRBJ1-1; the D is unclear. This CDR3 region has 14 residues. Germline assignment: CDR1 LGHDT and CDR2 YNNKEL (reference sequence). Trimming removed 2 bases from V and 3 bases from J, with 10 bases in between. The CDR3 DNA follows: TGTGCCAGCAGCCAAAACCTGGGAGACACTGAAGCTTTCTTT. Its translation: CASSQNLGDTEAFF.

This clonotype was seen ten or more times. J is TRBJ2-5 and V is TRBV5-1; 11 bases are shared with TRBD2. V lost 6 bases and J lost 3; bases outside the gene matches: 7. CDR1 and CDR2 (germline): SGHRS, YFSETQ. The CDR3 is made up of 15 amino acids. CDR3 DNA: TGCGCCAGCAACCCGGGACTAGCGGCGAAAGAGACCCAGTACTTC. Protein sequence: CASNPGLAAKETQYF.

This clonotype occurred many times. The genes are TRBV30 and TRBJ1-2; D is undetermined. Germline V lookup: CDR1 GTSNPN, CDR2 SVGIG (reference sequence). CDR3 size: 11 residues. Trimming took off 1 base at V and 4 bases at J, with 4 bases between the two ends. The CDR3 here is CAWSDSYGYTF. CDR3 coding DNA: TGTGCCTGGAGTGATTCCTATGGCTACACCTTC.

This CDR3 is CASSPGQGFNSPLHF. The CDR3 DNA reads as TGTGCCAGCAGCCCGGGACAGGGGTTTAATTCACCCCTCCACTTT. The rearrangement uses TRBV6-2 or TRBV6-3 and TRBJ1-6, with 10 positions matching TRBD1. Germline lookup yields CDR1 MNHEY and CDR2 SVGEGT. Trimming took 6 bases from V and 6 from J; bases not matched to a gene: 5. CDR3 length: 15 amino acids.

This clonotype was recorded at least ten times. The chain combines TRBV9 with TRBJ1-4; no clear D gene. The V gene's germline CDR1 is SGDLS and CDR2 YYNGEE. The CDR3 extends over 16 amino acids. V lost 2 bases, J lost 10 bases, and 21 bases lay in between. CDR3: CASSVFLCWAMAKLFF. The CDR3 nucleotides are TGTGCCAGCAGCGTGTTCTTGTGTTGGGCAATGGCAAAACTGTTTTTT.

Details on this clonotype: A much larger clonotype is one base distant, so this may be a read error. V usage is TRBV6-5 and J usage is TRBJ2-1; maybe TRBD2 (6 bases). V shed 4 bases and J shed 4 bases, with 17 bases lying between them. The CDR3 is 16 amino acids. CDR1 is MNHEY, CDR2 SVGAGI, per germline. CDR3 region: CASSCSSGVEYNEQFF. Written as DNA, the CDR3 is TGTGCCAGCAGTTGCTCATCGGGAGTTGAATACAATGAGCAGTTCTTC.

With regard to this clonotype: A much larger clonotype is one base distant, so this may be a read error. The chain links TRBV9 to TRBJ2-7; TRBD2 matches 8 bases. The CDR3 length is 14 residues. In germline, CDR1 is SGDLS, CDR2 YYNGEE. The CDR3 here is CASSIGRAGDEQSF. The DNA of the CDR3 is TGTGCCAGCAGCATCGGGAGGGCCGGTGACGAGCAGTCCTTC.

The chain is built from TRBV12-3 or TRBV12-4 and TRBJ1-5; D is unclear. The CDR3 extends over 14 amino acids. The V end lost 6 bases, the J end lost 3 bases, and 12 bases lay between the germline ends. The CDR3 loop reads CASSQSGINQPQHF. The CDR3 bases are TGTGCCAGCAGCCAGTCAGGCATCAATCAGCCCCAGCATTTT.

This clonotype was observed many times. The chain recombines TRBV2 with TRBJ2-2; TRBD1 agrees at 9 bases. Per the germline V gene, CDR1 is SNHLY and CDR2 is FYNNEI. The V segment lost 6 bases and the J segment 4 bases; nucleotides outside the gene matches: 6. This CDR3 contains 15 residues. In nucleotides, the CDR3 is TGTGCCAGCAGAAGGGACAGGGCGGTCACCGGGGAGCTGTTTTTT. Residues: CASRRDRAVTGELFF.

This clonotype occurred many times. The gene calls are TRBV6-6 and TRBJ2-3; D not certain. Germline-derived CDR1 and CDR2 are MNHNY and SVGAGI (reference sequence). V was pared by 2 bases and J by 0 bases, with 6 bases between. This CDR3 is 14 amino acids long. The CDR3, as DNA: TGTGCCAGCAGTTACGACGGGAGCACAGATACGCAGTATTTT. Its protein is CASSYDGSTDTQYF.

There are many counts of this clonotype. The V and J genes are TRBV12-3 or TRBV12-4 and TRBJ2-3, with 7 bases aligning to TRBD2. Losses at the gene ends were 2 bases for V and 0 bases for J; bases not matched to a gene: 2. This CDR3 is 15 amino acids long. Here the CDR3 DNA reads TGTGCCAGCAGTTTATATAGCGGGAGCACAGATACGCAGTATTTT. Translating gives CASSLYSGSTDTQYF.

With respect to this clonotype: It is unclear where the CDR3 begins or ends on the DNA, so no DNA is shown, and the CDR3 is as TCRdb lists it. V gene TRBV9 combines with J gene TRBJ2-7; the tabulated D call, TRBD1, remains unverified against the DNA. The CDR3 spans 19 residues, counting both ends. Germline V CDR1 and CDR2: SGDLS, YYNGEE. The CDR3 sequence is CASSIYLCSVGDSSYEQYF.

At least ten counts were recorded for this clonotype. The chain recombines TRBV5-5 with TRBJ1-2; 9 bases map to TRBD1. Germline trimming cut 5 bases from V and 7 bases from J; bases unmatched to any gene: 18. Germline loops: CDR1 SGHKS, CDR2 YYEKEE (reference sequence). The CDR3 is 17 amino acids. CDR3: CASRRNPDRGSGGGYTF. The CDR3 bases are TGTGCCAGCAGGCGAAATCCAGACAGGGGGTCGGGCGGTGGCTACACCTTC.

The chain is built from TRBV14 and TRBJ2-1; 7 nucleotides align to TRBD2. V lost 8 bases and J lost 3; bases outside the gene matches: 13. Germline CDR1 SGHDN, CDR2 FVKESK. The CDR3 length is 16 residues. The CDR3 region is CASSPPFGGGYNEQFF. The CDR3 coding sequence is TGTGCCAGCTCACCGCCTTTCGGCGGGGGCTACAATGAGCAGTTCTTC.

This clonotype was seen a few times. The chain employs TRBV18 and TRBJ2-2, with 7 bases identical to TRBD1. The CDR3 loop spans 16 amino acids. From germline, CDR1 is KGHSH and CDR2 LQKENI. J was trimmed by 1 base and V by 6 bases; bases with no gene match: 8. In nucleotides, the CDR3 is TGTGCCAGCTCGCGCCGACAGGGTGGGAACACCGGGGAGCTGTTTTTT. It yields the protein CASSRRQGGNTGELFF.

This clonotype was detected ten times or more. This sequence joins TRBV20-1 and TRBJ1-3; D gene uncertain. Trimming pared 2 bases from V and 0 bases from J, leaving 5 bases between. Per germline, CDR1 DFQATT and CDR2 SNEGSKA (reference sequence). The CDR3 runs 13 residues. CDR3 residues: CSARKVSGNTIYF. The CDR3 nucleotides read TGCAGTGCTAGAAAGGTCTCTGGAAACACCATATATTTT.

Note on this clonotype: Being one base from a much bigger clone, this may be a read error. The rearrangement links TRBV6-1 to TRBJ1-2; no firm D call. In germline, CDR1 is MNHNS, CDR2 SASEGT. The CDR3 totals 12 residues. The CDR3 DNA is TGTGCCAGCAGTCAAGCGCTCGGTGGCTACACCTTC. Translation: CASSQALGGYTF.

This clonotype showed up many times. The chain uses TRBV2 and TRBJ2-1; TRBD2 matches 12 bases. CDR3 length: 13 amino acids. Germline CDR1 reads SNHLY; CDR2 reads FYNNEI. V gave up 7 bases and J gave up 6 bases; unmatched junction bases: 1. CDR3 bases: TGTGCCAGCACGGGACTAGCGGGCAATGAGCAGTTCTTC. Translation: CASTGLAGNEQFF. The full variable domain, completed using reference TRBV2 and TRBJ2-1, is EPEVTQTPSHQVTQMGQEVILRCVPISNHLYFYWYRQILGQKVEFLVSFYNNEISEKSEIFDDQFSVERPDGSNFTLKIRSTKLEDSAMYFCASTGLAGNEQFFGPGTRLTVL.

At least ten counts were recorded for this clonotype. The gene calls are TRBV28 and TRBJ2-5, with TRBD2 matching over 11 bases. In germline, CDR1 is MDHEN, CDR2 SYDVKM. V trimming: 2 bases; J trimming: 4 bases; junction bases outside the gene matches: 3. This CDR3 is 15 amino acids long. The DNA for the CDR3 is TGTGCCAGCAGTTTAGTACTAGCGGGAGTAGAGACCCAGTACTTC. The encoded protein is CASSLVLAGVETQYF.